This T cell receptor beta chain was captured in a study of blood T cell repertoires in COVID-19 (dated by TCRdb to the early 2020s). For the study in its entirety: The collaborator samples originated in the United States, Italy and Spain and spanned the acute and convalescent phases of COVID-19. HLA class I and class II types, where available, came from metadata supplied by the sample provider rather than from assay-based typing. The samples were drawn from two sources: the first 160 participants of the ongoing ImmuneRACE study, and fewer than 1,500 subjects contributed by 6 global collaborators. The material from the prospective study consisted of cDNA or gDNA derived from T cells, B-cell-depleted T cells, or PBMCs. The repertoires were made available in a free public database intended to serve as a resource for research on the immune response to SARS-CoV-2. The sample metadata nearly always contained a de-identified subject ID, COVID-19 status, age in years and sex. Deeply sampled blood TCRbeta repertoires from subjects exposed to, actively infected with, or recovered from COVID-19 were included in the dataset. What the work shows at the level of the full study, not this receptor alone: Clinical and demographic metadata were provided uncurated, with the amount varying by source and participant.

The CDR3 starts with the cysteine, ends with the phenylalanine, and has 14 residues. Only the CDR3 region is kept as DNA, spanning 42 bases read in frame from base 1. For CDR1 and CDR2, the germline V gene lists KGHSH and LQKENI. Trimmed from V: 3 bases; trimmed from J: 8 bases; junction bases lacking a gene match: 4. TCRbeta CDR3 regions were amplified from genomic DNA by means of the immunoSEQ Assay, a bias-controlled multiplex PCR. The study's own analysis went as follows. The number of nucleated cells in each sample was estimated from the amplification of reference gene primers within the assay. To quantify the absolute abundance of each unique TCRbeta CDR3 rearrangement, sequence reads were collapsed and filtered. Productive Simpson clonality was computed per sample as the square root of Simpson's diversity index over productive rearrangements. TCRdb took this table from immuneACCESS and kept in-frame rearrangements with V and J called. Such tables lack part of the clones; where checked against another copy, unresolved V genes explain under half of the gap, and the rest is unexplained. V and J calls plus clone size are reproduced from that table; the DNA served to infer D and trimming. The sample data list 150,000 to 200,000 clones, and about nine tenths of these were observed just once. The ten largest make up under 4.5% of the sample.

With respect to this clone: Its antigen specificity is not known. Per-base qualities were not stored, and no clone one base away is much larger.

Collaborating institutions collected whole blood in K2EDTA tubes following their own protocols. For TCRbeta analysis, collaborator samples were shipped as frozen whole blood, as isolated PBMCs, or as DNA extracted from either sample type. The receptor was isolated from a woman aged 70-85 years with acute or convalescent COVID-19. Sequencing used peripheral blood. The chain couples TRBV18 to TRBJ2-1; 10 of the junction bases match TRBD2. The CDR3 corresponds to CASSPSGRADEQFF. DNA sequence: TGTGCCAGCTCACCCAGCGGGAGGGCAGATGAGCAGTTCTTC.